Listed below are T cell receptor beta chains from one sample, sequenced in a study of cytomegalovirus exposure and HLA in healthy donors. Method: immunoSEQ multiplex PCR; TCRdb's copy keeps in-frame clones and lacks some. This table holds approximately 150,000 clones, roughly 90% found once. Material: PBMCs. The origin of the receptors is a man aged 18 to 29 in good health and CMV-seropositive. Both conserved end residues are part of each CDR3. The D gene is left open where the match is weak. Only some rows state a clone size, as once, few, many or a class for expanded clones.

-	TRBJ1-1	TRBV27	-	CASSLWPMGRRNTEAFF	TGTGCCAGCAGTTTATGGCCAATGGGGCGGAGGAACACTGAAGCTTTCTTT
-	TRBJ2-1	TRBV4-1	-	CASSQDEKSSYNEQFF	TGCGCCAGCAGCCAAGATGAGAAGAGCTCCTACAATGAGCAGTTCTTC
-	TRBJ2-7	TRBV28	once	CASSRGGSLWEQYF	TGTGCCAGCAGTAGGGGGGGGAGCCTATGGGAGCAGTACTTC
-	TRBJ1-4	TRBV5-4	-	CASSRLEGEKLFF	TGTGCCAGCAGCCGACTGGAGGGGGAAAAACTGTTTTTT
-	TRBJ1-2	TRBV19	-	CASSAQGGGYTF	TGTGCCAGTAGTGCCCAGGGTGGAGGCTACACCTTC
TRBD2	TRBJ2-1	TRBV7-2	-	CASSLEVAGSAYNEQFF	TGTGCCAGCAGTTTGGAAGTAGCGGGGAGCGCCTACAATGAGCAGTTCTTC
TRBD1	TRBJ1-1	TRBV30	-	CASYRGPTEAFF	TGTGCCTCATACAGGGGGCCCACTGAAGCTTTCTTT
-	TRBJ1-2	TRBV9	-	CASSVGAATNYGYTF	TGTGCCAGCAGCGTAGGGGCTGCGACTAACTATGGCTACACCTTC
-	TRBJ1-4	TRBV7-9	-	CASSLSSGLNEKLFF	TGTGCCAGCAGCTTAAGTTCAGGCCTTAATGAAAAACTGTTTTTT
-	TRBJ1-6	TRBV2	-	CASSDSISIKPLHF	TGTGCCAGCAGTGATAGCATCTCAATCAAGCCCCTCCACTTT
-	TRBJ2-5	TRBV7-7	-	CASKRTDWGGETQYF	TGTGCCAGCAAAAGAACGGACTGGGGTGGGGAGACCCAGTACTTC
TRBD2	TRBJ2-1	TRBV7-9	-	CASSLYAGGTYNEQFF	TGTGCCAGCAGCCTTTATGCGGGGGGGACCTACAATGAGCAGTTCTTC
-	TRBJ1-3	TRBV11-3	once	CASSPLQAISGNTIYF	TGTGCCAGCAGCCCACTACAAGCGATCTCTGGAAACACCATATATTTT
-	TRBJ2-7	TRBV5-1	-	CASRKGPSSYEQYF	TGCGCCAGCCGAAAGGGGCCAAGCTCCTACGAGCAGTACTTC
TRBD2	TRBJ2-7	TRBV6-5	-	CASSPGLAGPYEQYF	TGTGCCAGCAGTCCGGGACTAGCGGGACCCTACGAGCAGTACTTC
TRBD1	TRBJ2-4	TRBV5-1	-	CASSLKDRGKNIQYF	TGCGCCAGCAGCTTGAAGGACAGGGGTAAAAACATTCAGTACTTC
TRBD1	TRBJ2-7	TRBV11-2	-	CASSLIQGGEQYF	TGTGCCAGCAGCTTAATACAGGGGGGCGAGCAGTACTTC
TRBD1	TRBJ1-3	TRBV4-1	-	CASRPGGMSGNTIYF	TGCGCCAGTCGCCCAGGGGGCATGTCTGGAAACACCATATATTTT
-	TRBJ1-1	TRBV5-4	-	CACSRGYYTEAFF	TGTGCCTGCTCTCGGGGGTATTACACTGAAGCTTTCTTT
-	TRBJ1-2	TRBV19	few	CASSIEYRDGYTF	TGTGCCAGTAGTATAGAATACAGGGATGGCTACACCTTC
TRBD2	TRBJ2-7	TRBV30	few	CAWRGGAGWYEQYF	TGTGCCTGGAGGGGCGGAGCGGGATGGTACGAGCAGTACTTC
TRBD2	TRBJ2-2	TRBV5-1	-	CASSLALAANTGELFF	TGCGCCAGCAGCTTGGCCCTAGCGGCGAACACCGGGGAGCTGTTTTTT
-	TRBJ2-4	TRBV5-1	-	CARVGAEAKNIQYF	TGCGCCAGGGTAGGGGCAGAAGCCAAAAACATTCAGTACTTC
-	TRBJ2-5	TRBV7-6	-	CASSLFEWWETQYF	TGTGCCAGCAGCTTATTCGAGTGGTGGGAGACCCAGTACTTC
-	TRBJ1-5	TRBV7-9	-	CASSLAAGQPQHF	TGTGCCAGCAGCCTCGCTGCGGGTCAGCCCCAGCATTTT
TRBD1	TRBJ1-4	TRBV7-9	-	CASRVWTGDEKLFF	TGTGCCAGCCGGGTGTGGACAGGGGATGAAAAACTGTTTTTT
-	TRBJ1-1	TRBV15	-	CATSRDGGNTEAFF	TGTGCCACCAGCAGAGACGGAGGGAACACTGAAGCTTTCTTT
TRBD1	TRBJ1-2	TRBV5-1	-	CASSPDWDRRNYGYTF	TGCGCCAGCAGCCCGGACTGGGACAGACGAAACTATGGCTACACCTTC